The rows below give T cell receptor beta chains drawn from one sample of a study of blood T cell repertoires in COVID-19. Sequenced by immunoSEQ multiplex PCR; TCRdb stores in-frame clones only, minus some. Found here are some 260,000 clones, approximately 91% of them singletons; the top ten hold around 2.2%. The sequencing sample was made of peripheral blood. Receptors originate from a woman aged 40 to 50 who had recovered from COVID-19. Both conserved end residues are part of each CDR3. The D gene is left open where the match is weak. Clone size is shown for a subset of rows, as once, few, many or a class of expanded clone.

V	size	D	J	DNA	CDR3
TRBV11-2	once	.	TRBJ2-1	TGTGCCACCCGGAAAGGGGGAACTCAGGGCAATGAGCAGTTCTTC	CATRKGGTQGNEQFF
TRBV5-6	few	.	TRBJ1-6	TGTGCCAGCAGCTTGGTGGGCAGGGCGAATTCACCCCTCCACTTT	CASSLVGRANSPLHF
TRBV5-6	.	TRBD1	TRBJ2-3	TGTGCCAGCAGCTCCGGGACAGGGGAGGCAGATACGCAGTATTTT	CASSSGTGEADTQYF
TRBV7-9	.	TRBD1	TRBJ2-2	TGTGCCAGCAGCTTTAAGGGGGCGTTAAACACCGGGGAGCTGTTTTTT	CASSFKGALNTGELFF
TRBV10-3	few	.	TRBJ1-1	TGTGCCATCAGTATACAGGGAAACACTGAAGCTTTCTTT	CAISIQGNTEAFF
TRBV12-3/TRBV12-4	.	.	TRBJ1-2	TGTGCCAGCGGAGTTAGGGGTGGGGATGGCTACACCTTC	CASGVRGGDGYTF
TRBV19	.	.	TRBJ1-2	TGTGCCAGTAACACGGACAGATACTATGGCTACACCTTC	CASNTDRYYGYTF
TRBV7-9	.	.	TRBJ1-1	TGTGCCAGCAGCCGCACGGGGGAGAACACTGAAGCTTTCTTT	CASSRTGENTEAFF
TRBV28	.	.	TRBJ2-2	TGTGCCAGCAGTTTATTACTGAACACCGGGGAGCTGTTTTTT	CASSLLLNTGELFF
TRBV28	once	.	TRBJ1-3	TGTGCCACCGGGCGAACGGGGACTTTCATTGGAAACACCATATATTTT	CATGRTGTFIGNTIYF
TRBV7-9	.	TRBD1	TRBJ2-5	TGTGCCAGCAGCCGAGGGGGACAGGGGGCCGAGACCCAGTACTTC	CASSRGGQGAETQYF
TRBV11-2	.	.	TRBJ1-5	TGTGCCAGCACCTCAGGGAATCAGCCCCAGCATTTT	CASTSGNQPQHF
TRBV3-1/TRBV3-2	.	TRBD1	TRBJ2-1	TGTGCCAGCAGCCAGACCGGGACAGGGAGGTCCTACAATGAGCAGTTCTTC	CASSQTGTGRSYNEQFF
TRBV9	.	.	TRBJ2-7	TGTGCCAGCAGCGTAGACAGGGTCTCCTACGAGCAGTACTTC	CASSVDRVSYEQYF
TRBV11-2	.	.	TRBJ1-4	TGTGCCAGCAGCTTAGGAGCAGGGAATTTGAGAACTAATGAAAAACTGTTTTTT	CASSLGAGNLRTNEKLFF